The 6 T cell receptor beta chains given below trace back to one sample, sequenced in a study of blood T cell repertoires in COVID-19. The protocol was immunoSEQ multiplex PCR, while the TCRdb copy is restricted to in-frame clones and leaves out a portion. The table records around 270,000 clones, about 80% of them present only once. The sequencing input was peripheral blood. All receptors come from a person between 70 and 80 years old with COVID-19, enrolled during active disease.

The gene calls are TRBV9 and TRBJ1-1; 8 bases agree with TRBD1. In germline, CDR1 is SGDLS, CDR2 YYNGEE. The CDR3 consists of 13 residues. V lost 3 bases, J lost 5 bases, and 3 bases stayed unmatched. The CDR3 DNA is TGTGCCAGCAGCGCCGGACAGGGTACTGAAGCTTTCTTT. Translation: CASSAGQGTEAFF.

As DNA, the CDR3 is TGTGCCAGCAGCTCTGCAGGTTATGATGGCTACACCTTC. Its protein product is CASSSAGYDGYTF. The chain recombines TRBV16 with TRBJ1-2, with D unresolved. CDR3 length equals 13 residues. Germline V CDR1 and CDR2: KGHSY, FQNENV. V shed 5 bases and J shed 6 bases, with 13 bases lying between them.

Only a few counts were recorded for this clone. This chain joins TRBV5-1 and TRBJ2-3, with D maybe TRBD1 (5 bases). The CDR3 length is 13 residues. V was clipped by 3 bases and J by 4 bases, with 9 bases between them. Germline CDR1 and CDR2: SGHRS and YFSETQ. As DNA, the CDR3 is TGCGCCAGCAGCTCGGCACAGGCAGATACGCAGTATTTT. Translated: CASSSAQADTQYF. The entire variable domain, with the rest obtained from reference TRBV5-1 and TRBJ2-3, is as follows: KAGVTQTPRYLIKTRGQQVTLSCSPISGHRSVSWYQQTPGQGLQFLFEYFSETQRNKGNFPGRFSGRQFSNSRSEMNVSTLELGDSALYLCASSSAQADTQYFGPGTRLTVL.

This clone is a singleton in its sample. The genes are TRBV2 and TRBJ1-3; TRBD1 agrees at 7 bases. The junction had 7 bases not matched to a gene; V was cut back by 5 bases and J by 0 bases. This CDR3 spans 16 amino acids. The germline V gene encodes CDR1 SNHLY and CDR2 FYNNEI. CDR3 loop: CASSPDRQGSGNTIYF. CDR3 bases: TGTGCCAGCAGTCCCGACCGACAGGGCTCTGGAAACACCATATATTTT. Supplemented by reference TRBV2 and TRBJ1-3, the full variable domain reads EPEVTQTPSHQVTQMGQEVILRCVPISNHLYFYWYRQILGQKVEFLVSFYNNEISEKSEIFDDQFSVERPDGSNFTLKIRSTKLEDSAMYFCASSPDRQGSGNTIYFGEGSWLTVV.

The chain uses TRBV2 and TRBJ2-1; D uncertain. V was pared by 2 bases and J by 7 bases, with 6 bases between. This CDR3 comprises 12 residues. Germline CDR1 and CDR2: SNHLY and FYNNEI. CDR3 coding DNA: TGTGCCAGCAGTGAACTACCGAATGAGCAGTTCTTC. Protein: CASSELPNEQFF.

The CDR3 loop reads CASSSNTKQYF. For the CDR3, the DNA is TGTGCCAGCAGTAGTAATACCAAGCAGTACTTC. The V gene is TRBV3-1 (or the pseudogene TRBV3-2), the J gene TRBJ2-7; D gene unclear. The V end was cut by 6 bases, the J end by 8 bases, with 11 bases between. The CDR3 sequence is 11 residues long. Germline CDR1 LGHDT, CDR2 YNNKEL (reference sequence).